This is a list of T cell receptor beta chains from one sample in a study of blood T cell repertoires in COVID-19. Repertoires were generated with immunoSEQ multiplex PCR, while TCRdb's copy carries only in-frame clones and drops some. The repertoire has roughly 160,000 clones, around 82% of them found once; the top ten carry roughly 19%. The specimen was peripheral blood. The receptors come from an older woman who had recovered from COVID-19. CDR3s include the opening cysteine and the closing phenylalanine or tryptophan. Each record gives: V gene, D gene, clone size, J gene, CDR3 protein, CDR3 DNA. D genes are given only for firm matches. Clone size, where shown, is once, few, many, or a class for clones that have expanded.

V: TRBV6-5
D: .
size: once
J: TRBJ2-5
CDR3: CASTQGGEEKSQYF
DNA: TGTGCCAGCACCCAAGGGGGGGAAGAGAAGTCCCAGTACTTC

V: TRBV28
D: .
size: .
J: TRBJ1-6
CDR3: CASSPGAGRSLHF
DNA: TGTGCCAGCAGTCCAGGGGCAGGGAGATCCCTCCACTTT

V: TRBV7-2
D: TRBD1
size: .
J: TRBJ1-6
CDR3: CASSPSPGTGTPLHF
DNA: TGTGCCAGCAGCCCCAGTCCCGGGACAGGGACGCCCCTCCACTTT

V: TRBV5-1
D: TRBD1
size: .
J: TRBJ2-7
CDR3: CASSLAGGTGSPYEQYF
DNA: TGCGCCAGCAGCTTGGCCGGAGGGACAGGGTCCCCCTACGAGCAGTACTTC

V: TRBV18
D: TRBD1
size: .
J: TRBJ2-3
CDR3: CASSPGTGGADTQYF
DNA: TGTGCCAGCTCACCCGGGACAGGGGGCGCAGATACGCAGTATTTT

V: TRBV28
D: TRBD2
size: .
J: TRBJ2-7
CDR3: CASRRLAGVSYEQYF
DNA: TGTGCCAGCAGGAGACTAGCGGGAGTCTCCTACGAGCAGTACTTC

V: TRBV5-1
D: .
size: .
J: TRBJ2-2
CDR3: CASSWGTGGELFF
DNA: TGCGCCAGCAGCTGGGGCACCGGCGGGGAGCTGTTTTTT

V: TRBV30
D: .
size: .
J: TRBJ1-6
CDR3: CAWSRQANSPLHF
DNA: TGTGCCTGGAGTAGGCAGGCTAATTCACCCCTCCACTTT

V: TRBV9
D: .
size: few
J: TRBJ1-6
CDR3: CASSVGQGSSPLHF
DNA: TGTGCCAGCAGCGTAGGTCAGGGGAGTTCACCCCTCCACTTT

V: TRBV19
D: .
size: .
J: TRBJ1-5
CDR3: CASTTGGPAPHGHF
DNA: TGTGCCAGTACCACCGGCGGTCCAGCCCCGCATGGGCATTTT

V: TRBV5-1
D: TRBD1
size: .
J: TRBJ1-2
CDR3: CASSPGQGASGYTF
DNA: TGCGCCAGCAGCCCGGGACAGGGGGCATCTGGCTACACCTTC

V: TRBV24-1
D: .
size: .
J: TRBJ2-1
CDR3: CATSDWPLSDPTSYNEQFF
DNA: TGTGCCACCAGTGATTGGCCCCTAAGCGACCCAACCTCCTACAATGAGCAGTTCTTC

V: TRBV28
D: .
size: .
J: TRBJ2-7
CDR3: CASARIASYEQYF
DNA: TGTGCCAGCGCCAGAATAGCCTCCTACGAGCAGTACTTC

V: TRBV10-3
D: TRBD2
size: .
J: TRBJ2-7
CDR3: CAISETAGGRAQSYEQYF
DNA: TGTGCCATCAGTGAAACGGCGGGCGGGAGGGCCCAGTCCTACGAGCAGTACTTC

V: TRBV5-4
D: .
size: .
J: TRBJ2-2
CDR3: CASTLNRDPGELFF
DNA: TGTGCCAGCACCTTGAACAGGGACCCCGGGGAGCTGTTTTTT

V: TRBV11-2
D: .
size: .
J: TRBJ2-1
CDR3: CASSFGLDNEQFF
DNA: TGTGCCAGCAGCTTTGGGCTGGACAATGAGCAGTTCTTC

V: TRBV19
D: .
size: .
J: TRBJ1-6
CDR3: CASSKRGDSPLHF
DNA: TGTGCCAGTAGTAAGCGGGGAGATTCACCCCTCCACTTT

V: TRBV24-1
D: TRBD2
size: .
J: TRBJ2-1
CDR3: CATSGTSGSEENEQFF
DNA: TGTGCCACCAGCGGGACTAGCGGGAGCGAGGAGAATGAGCAGTTCTTC

V: TRBV14
D: .
size: .
J: TRBJ2-1
CDR3: CASSRERAAYNEQFF
DNA: TGTGCCAGCAGCCGCGAGCGCGCGGCTTACAATGAGCAGTTCTTC

V: TRBV7-9
D: .
size: .
J: TRBJ1-3
CDR3: CASSPGGAGWNTIYF
DNA: TGTGCCAGCAGCCCCGGGGGAGCGGGGTGGAACACCATATATTTT

V: TRBV9
D: .
size: .
J: TRBJ2-3
CDR3: CASSPLGGGTHTQYF
DNA: TGTGCCAGCAGCCCCCTGGGGGGTGGGACGCATACGCAGTATTTT

V: TRBV11-3
D: .
size: .
J: TRBJ1-5
CDR3: CASSEYSNQPQHF
DNA: TGTGCCAGCAGCGAGTATAGCAATCAGCCCCAGCATTTT

V: TRBV7-2
D: .
size: .
J: TRBJ1-5
CDR3: CASSSRFHQPQHF
DNA: TGTGCCAGCAGCTCCCGGTTCCATCAGCCCCAGCATTTT

V: TRBV5-1
D: TRBD1
size: .
J: TRBJ1-5
CDR3: CASRSDREGQPQHF
DNA: TGCGCCAGCAGGTCGGACAGGGAAGGACAGCCCCAGCATTTT

V: TRBV6-6
D: TRBD1
size: once
J: TRBJ2-5
CDR3: CASSRDSAGQETQYF
DNA: TGTGCCAGCAGCCGGGACAGCGCGGGCCAAGAGACCCAGTACTTC

V: TRBV3-1/TRBV3-2
D: TRBD1
size: once
J: TRBJ1-6
CDR3: CASSPVWGQGSYNSPLHF
DNA: TGTGCCAGCAGCCCCGTCTGGGGACAGGGCTCCTATAATTCACCCCTCCACTTT

V: TRBV29-1
D: .
size: .
J: TRBJ1-2
CDR3: CSVRPDRPHYGYTF
DNA: TGCAGCGTCCGCCCCGACAGGCCCCACTATGGCTACACCTTC

V: TRBV7-2
D: .
size: once
J: TRBJ2-5
CDR3: CASSLGGTTASKTQYF
DNA: TGTGCCAGCAGCTTAGGGGGGACAACCGCCTCAAAGACCCAGTACTTC

V: TRBV5-1
D: .
size: .
J: TRBJ2-2
CDR3: CASSLGGASTGELFF
DNA: TGCGCCAGCAGCTTAGGTGGGGCGAGCACCGGGGAGCTGTTTTTT

V: TRBV11-3
D: TRBD1
size: once
J: TRBJ1-1
CDR3: CASSPGTDPPEAFF
DNA: TGTGCCAGCTCCCCAGGGACAGACCCTCCAGAAGCTTTCTTT

V: TRBV9
D: .
size: few
J: TRBJ1-5
CDR3: CASSSGTRNQPQHF
DNA: TGTGCCAGCAGCTCCGGGACAAGAAATCAGCCCCAGCATTTT

V: TRBV3-1/TRBV3-2
D: .
size: .
J: TRBJ1-3
CDR3: CASGASGNTIYF
DNA: TGTGCCAGCGGGGCCTCTGGAAACACCATATATTTT

V: TRBV28
D: .
size: few
J: TRBJ1-2
CDR3: CASSPGGVGTYGYTF
DNA: TGTGCCAGCAGCCCTGGGGGGGTGGGTACCTATGGCTACACCTTC

V: TRBV6-6
D: TRBD2
size: .
J: TRBJ2-1
CDR3: CACSGRPNEQFF
DNA: TGTGCCTGTAGCGGGAGGCCCAATGAGCAGTTCTTC

V: TRBV9
D: TRBD1
size: .
J: TRBJ1-2
CDR3: CASSVAPGQGGYTF
DNA: TGTGCCAGCAGCGTAGCCCCCGGACAGGGTGGCTACACCTTC

V: TRBV11-1
D: .
size: .
J: TRBJ1-6
CDR3: CASSLATGSSYNSPLHF
DNA: TGTGCCAGCAGCTTAGCGACGGGAAGCTCCTATAATTCACCCCTCCACTTT

V: TRBV5-1
D: TRBD2
size: .
J: TRBJ2-1
CDR3: CASSLVLREGGDEQFF
DNA: TGCGCCAGCAGCTTGGTACTGCGGGAGGGCGGGGATGAGCAGTTCTTC

V: TRBV18
D: .
size: .
J: TRBJ2-3
CDR3: CASSPPAGAITDTQYF
DNA: TGTGCCAGCTCACCACCCGCGGGGGCGATCACAGATACGCAGTATTTT

V: TRBV27
D: .
size: .
J: TRBJ1-3
CDR3: CASRPAGTPSHTIYF
DNA: TGTGCCAGCAGGCCCGCCGGGACACCCTCCCACACCATATATTTT

V: TRBV6-2/TRBV6-3
D: .
size: .
J: TRBJ2-5
CDR3: CASSRPDSEKGETQYF
DNA: TGTGCCAGCAGCCGCCCTGACAGCGAAAAGGGAGAGACCCAGTACTTC

V: TRBV5-6
D: TRBD1
size: .
J: TRBJ2-1
CDR3: CASASPGAGGVYEQFF
DNA: TGTGCCAGCGCGAGCCCCGGGGCAGGGGGCGTGTATGAGCAGTTCTTC

V: TRBV6-5
D: .
size: few
J: TRBJ2-7
CDR3: CASTKGGAYEQYF
DNA: TGTGCCAGCACCAAGGGGGGGGCCTACGAGCAGTACTTC

V: TRBV19
D: TRBD2
size: .
J: TRBJ2-6
CDR3: CASMGGSAGANVLTF
DNA: TGTGCCAGTATGGGGGGGTCGGCAGGGGCCAACGTCCTGACTTTC

V: TRBV5-1
D: .
size: few
J: TRBJ2-1
CDR3: CASAGAESSYNEQFF
DNA: TGCGCCAGCGCGGGGGCCGAGAGCTCCTACAATGAGCAGTTCTTC